These 24 T cell receptor beta chains came from one sample sequenced in a study of T-cell reconstitution after alpha-beta-depleted transplantation in children. Unique molecular identifiers were used to barcode this TCRbeta library. TCRdb re-derived calls from the PCR reads in MiXCR, one entry per CDR3 protein. The profile shows 600,000 to 700,000 distinct CDR3 sequences, approximately 15% of them singletons. Sequenced here: PBMCs from the stem cell graft donor, sampled from the stem cell graft. The receptors shown here come from a human donor who donated a stem cell graft to a child with acute myeloid leukemia.

This clonotype appeared many times. This sequence joins TRBV20-1 and TRBJ1-6, with 7 bases matching TRBD1. The CDR3 extends over 13 amino acids. Per the germline V gene, CDR1 is DFQATT and CDR2 is SNEGSKA (reference sequence). V was clipped by 6 bases and J by 7 bases; unmatched bases: 6. The CDR3 loop is CSARQGSNSPLHF. DNA for the CDR3: TGCAGTGCGAGACAGGGAAGCAATTCACCCCTCCACTTT.

This clonotype was seen many times. The J gene is TRBJ2-3, the V gene TRBV10-3; 8 nucleotides line up with TRBD2. Germline loops: CDR1 ENHRY, CDR2 SYGVKD. The CDR3 runs to 15 residues. Losses at the gene ends were 2 bases for V and 1 base for J; bases not matched to a gene: 2. The CDR3 loop is CAISERGGGTDTQYF. For the CDR3, the DNA is TGTGCCATCAGTGAGCGGGGGGGCGGCACAGATACGCAGTATTTT.

Details on this clonotype: A clone one base away is much larger, so this may be a read error. The CDR3 sequence: CCARLVGQMNTEAFF. For the CDR3, the DNA is TGCTGTGCTAGGCTTGTTGGACAAATGAACACTGAAGCTTTCTTT. The V call is TRBV20-1, the J call TRBJ1-1; D may be TRBD1 (5 bases). This CDR3 comprises 15 residues. Per germline, CDR1 DFQATT and CDR2 SNEGSKA (reference sequence).

The CDR3 reads CASSLPTSNYGYTF. DNA of the CDR3: TGTGCCAGCAGCCTACCTACCTCTAACTATGGCTACACCTTC. V gene TRBV2 combines with J gene TRBJ1-2; D remains unclear. This CDR3 is 14 amino acids long. Per germline, CDR1 SNHLY and CDR2 FYNNEI. Trimming took 6 bases from V and 0 from J, leaving 11 bases between them.

This clonotype was detected a few times. This chain connects TRBV20-1 to TRBJ2-5; D remains ambiguous. This CDR3 region has 16 residues. The V end lost 2 bases, the J end lost 7 bases, and 23 bases lay between the germline ends. Germline CDR1 DFQATT, CDR2 SNEGSKA (reference sequence). CDR3 nucleotide sequence: TGCAGTGCTAGACCGGGCCCCCGACTTGGGGTGTGGACCCAGTACTTC. Amino acid sequence: CSARPGPRLGVWTQYF.

The chain is built from TRBV7-2 and TRBJ2-1; 8 bases map to TRBD1. After removal of 3 bases from V and 6 bases from J, the junction contained 7 bases not matched to a gene. The CDR3 covers 15 residues. Germline V gives CDR1 SGHTA, CDR2 FQGNSA. The CDR3, as DNA: TGTGCCAGCAGCTTCGGGACAGGAGCGAGCAATGAGCAGTTCTTC. Its protein is CASSFGTGASNEQFF.

This clonotype has a count of ten or more. This rearrangement joins TRBV20-1 to TRBJ1-5; D possibly corresponds to TRBD1 (6 bases). CDR1 is DFQATT and CDR2 is SNEGSKA in the germline V gene (reference sequence). This CDR3 has 13 residues. The ends were cut back, 4 bases at V and 2 bases at J, with 9 bases in the middle. This CDR3 reads CSATYRGNQPQHF. The CDR3, as DNA: TGCAGTGCTACTTACAGGGGCAATCAGCCCCAGCATTTT.

The V and J genes are TRBV28 and TRBJ1-5, with 7 nucleotides matching TRBD1. Germline CDR1 and CDR2: MDHEN and SYDVKM. The CDR3 totals 15 residues. With V trimmed by 5 bases and J by 1 base, 5 bases remained unmatched. The CDR3 sequence: CASSNRGTSNQPQHF. Here the CDR3 DNA reads TGTGCCAGCAGTAACAGGGGTACCAGCAATCAGCCCCAGCATTTT.

The V call is TRBV20-1, the J call TRBJ2-7; D ambiguous. CDR3 length: 15 residues. Germline CDR1 reads DFQATT; CDR2 reads SNEGSKA (reference sequence). V lost 0 bases and J lost 3, with 15 bases in between. The CDR3 DNA sequence: TGCAGTGCTAGAGATCAGAACGCCTGGGGCTACGAGCAGTACTTC. Protein sequence: CSARDQNAWGYEQYF.

This clonotype showed up just a few times. The chain uses TRBV12-3 or TRBV12-4 and TRBJ1-5; D perhaps matches TRBD1 (6 bases). V gave up 5 bases and J gave up 6 bases, with 17 bases separating them. The CDR3 sequence is 15 residues long. CDR3 residues: CASSLRTEIGQPQHF. CDR3 coding DNA: TGTGCCAGCAGTCTCAGGACAGAAATCGGTCAGCCCCAGCATTTT.

V is TRBV11-1 and J is TRBJ2-3; TRBD2 aligns across 7 bases. Trimming removed 2 bases from V and 0 bases from J; junction bases left unmatched: 11. CDR1 and CDR2 from the germline V gene are SGHAT and FQDESV (reference sequence). The CDR3 is 18 amino acids. The DNA for the CDR3 is TGTGCCAGCAGCTTAAGGGGATACGGGACTACTAGCACAGATACGCAGTATTTT. Translated: CASSLRGYGTTSTDTQYF.

In this sample, this clonotype turned up many times. V is TRBV20-1 and J is TRBJ2-7; 8 bases are shared with TRBD1. The V and J ends lost 3 bases and 12 bases, in that order; junction bases with no gene match: 16. The CDR3 runs to 14 residues. Germline CDR1 DFQATT, CDR2 SNEGSKA (reference sequence). The CDR3 sequence: CSASPYLFRDRTYV. The DNA for the CDR3 is TGCAGTGCTAGTCCATATCTATTCCGGGACAGGACGTACGTC.

The V and J genes are TRBV6-6 and TRBJ1-5, with TRBD1 as a possible D gene (5 bases). Trimming left V 0 bases short and J 8 bases short, with 5 bases between. The CDR3 totals 12 residues. CDR1 is MNHNY and CDR2 is SVGAGI in the germline V gene (reference sequence). The CDR3 here is CASSYSGEPQHF. CDR3 sequence (DNA): TGTGCCAGCAGTTACTCAGGGGAGCCCCAGCATTTT.

This clonotype has a count of ten or more. The rearrangement links TRBV20-1 to TRBJ1-4; the D gene is possibly TRBD1 (6 bases). This CDR3 spans 12 amino acids. CDR1 DFQATT and CDR2 SNEGSKA come from the germline V gene (reference sequence). Trimming took 6 bases from V and 8 from J, leaving 13 bases between them. The DNA for the CDR3 is TGCAGTGCCGGGCCAGGGGACGAAAAACTGTTTTTT. This encodes CSAGPGDEKLFF.

About this clonotype itself: A much larger clone lies a single base off, so this may be a read error. V gene TRBV12-3 or TRBV12-4 combines with J gene TRBJ1-1; no definite D call. The CDR3 has 12 residues. The CDR3, as DNA: TGTGCCAGCAGTTTTTCGGTAACTGACGCTTTCTTT. It codes for CASSFSVTDAFF.

Ten or more counts support this clonotype. V usage is TRBV20-1 and J usage is TRBJ2-5, with TRBD2 identical over 8 bases. CDR3 length: 15 residues. From germline, CDR1 is DFQATT and CDR2 SNEGSKA (reference sequence). V trimming: 0 bases; J trimming: 4 bases; junction bases outside the gene matches: 7. CDR3 region: CSARDPAGGGETQYF. CDR3 DNA sequence: TGCAGTGCTAGAGATCCTGCGGGGGGCGGAGAGACCCAGTACTTC.

Ten or more counts support this clonotype. This chain connects TRBV5-5 to TRBJ1-5; no definite D call. CDR1 SGHKS and CDR2 YYEKEE come from the germline V gene (reference sequence). V lost 5 bases and J lost 0, with 12 bases in between. The CDR3 is 15 amino acids. The CDR3 nucleotides are TGTGCCAGCAGTCCGGACGGTAATAGCAATCAGCCCCAGCATTTT. Translating it yields CASSPDGNSNQPQHF.

CDR3 sequence reads: CASRSGRNSYNEQFF. CDR3 nucleotides: TGTGCCAGCAGGTCGGGGCGGAACTCCTACAATGAGCAGTTCTTC. The gene calls are TRBV7-2 and TRBJ2-1, with D perhaps assigned TRBD1 or TRBD2 (5 bases each). CDR1 is SGHTA and CDR2 is FQGNSA in the germline V gene. This CDR3 has 15 amino acids. Trimming left V 6 bases short and J 0 bases short, with 12 bases between.

This clonotype was counted between two and nine times. The V gene is TRBV20-1, the J gene TRBJ1-2, with D perhaps matching TRBD1 (6 bases). Germline V gene lookup returns CDR1 DFQATT and CDR2 SNEGSKA (reference sequence). V was cut by 1 base and J by 0 bases, with 12 bases left in between. This CDR3 has 15 amino acids. In DNA form, the CDR3 reads TGCAGTGCTAGAGCAGACAGGCTACCTAACTATGGCTACACCTTC. Encoded protein: CSARADRLPNYGYTF.

This clonotype was seen more than once but under ten times. This rearrangement joins TRBV7-2 to TRBJ1-1; the match to TRBD1 covers 7 bases. Germline CDR1 is SGHTA and CDR2 is FQGNSA. The CDR3 loop spans 16 amino acids. The J segment lost 5 bases and the V segment lost 0 bases, leaving 9 bases of the junction unmatched. CDR3 residues: CASSLASMTGRTEAFF. Here the CDR3 DNA reads TGTGCCAGCAGCTTAGCGAGTATGACAGGGAGGACTGAAGCTTTCTTT.

This clonotype was counted at least ten times. The gene calls are TRBV12-3 or TRBV12-4 and TRBJ2-4; weak D call: TRBD1 (5 bases). The CDR3 has 13 residues. Trimming cost V 3 bases and J 8 bases, with 11 bases left between them. CDR3 residues: CASSLGPTDIQYF. In DNA, the CDR3 is TGTGCCAGCAGTTTGGGGCCTACGGACATTCAGTACTTC.

This clonotype was counted at least ten times. The chain employs TRBV12-3 or TRBV12-4 and TRBJ2-7, with D unclear. The CDR3 has 12 amino acids. V lost 3 bases to trimming and J lost 8 bases, with 11 bases between them. The CDR3: CASSLRSDKQYF. Here the CDR3 DNA reads TGTGCCAGCAGTTTGAGGTCAGACAAGCAGTACTTC.

As to this clonotype: A read error is possible here, since a much larger clone lies one base away. This chain uses TRBV20-1 with TRBJ2-7; the D call may be TRBD1 or TRBD2 (5 bases each). This CDR3 has 12 amino acids. With 4 bases removed from V and 3 bases from J, the gap between germline ends came to 10 bases. Germline assignment: CDR1 DFQATT and CDR2 SNEGSKA (reference sequence). CDR3 region: CSATGRDYEQYV. CDR3 in DNA: TGCAGTGCTACGGGACGGGACTACGAGCAGTACGTC.

At least ten counts were recorded for this clonotype. The gene calls are TRBV12-3 or TRBV12-4 and TRBJ1-6, with 8 bases fitting TRBD1. The CDR3 runs 14 residues. Trimming cost V 4 bases and J 6 bases; bases outside gene matches: 2. The CDR3: CASSSTGVNSPLHF. The DNA for the CDR3 is TGTGCCAGCAGTTCGACAGGGGTTAATTCACCCCTCCACTTT.